A selection of T cell receptor beta chains follows, all from one sample in a study of T cell responses to AZD1222 COVID-19 vaccine. Profiling relied on immunoSEQ multiplex PCR, and the TCRdb table lists in-frame clones only, not all of them. This sample has 200,000 or so clones; almost 95% occur once, and the top ten carry 9.2%. Sequences were derived from peripheral blood, sampled on day 0 of AZD1222 vaccination. These receptors were obtained from an adult in good health. CDR3s include the opening cysteine and the closing phenylalanine or tryptophan.

V gene	J gene	CDR3 protein
TRBV6-1	TRBJ1-1	CASSEWEGTEAFF
TRBV5-6	TRBJ1-2	CASSPSGGYYGYTF
TRBV28	TRBJ2-7	CASSSRRTYEQYF
TRBV18	TRBJ2-3	CASSPLRRVGTDTQYF
TRBV5-1	TRBJ2-1	CASSSRTGRDEQFF
TRBV7-6	TRBJ1-3	CASRPSDDSGNTIYF
TRBV7-9	TRBJ2-2	CASSSTLAQNTGELFF
TRBV4-1	TRBJ2-7	CASSPDRGTYEQYF
TRBV19	TRBJ2-7	CASSFGTGVSYEQYF
TRBV4-2	TRBJ1-1	CASSQELAGAEAFF
TRBV6-5	TRBJ1-1	CASSYSSGATEAFF
TRBV19	TRBJ2-7	CASSSIRQSSGHEQYF
TRBV5-1	TRBJ2-7	CASSDHGVAGTSYEQYF
TRBV5-5	TRBJ2-7	CASSRQGNEQYF
TRBV6-2/TRBV6-3	TRBJ2-5	CASSYSLGQGQSRKETQYF
TRBV7-3	TRBJ2-3	CASSPGRADTQYF
TRBV28	TRBJ2-7	CASTLLRGGYEQYF
TRBV27	TRBJ2-7	CASSLVLQGGPYEQYF
TRBV5-1	TRBJ1-6	CASSSGQINSPLHF
TRBV9	TRBJ2-2	CASSVVVTSNTGELFF
TRBV2	TRBJ2-3	CASSVRASSTDTQYF
TRBV7-2	TRBJ2-7	CASSLVPQGAYEQYF
TRBV4-3	TRBJ2-7	CASSQDLGGSLWNEQYF
TRBV5-1	TRBJ2-1	CASSLVRTNEQFF
TRBV19	TRBJ2-1	CASSITGQGARDNEQFF
TRBV7-2	TRBJ1-2	CASSLARGAEGYTF
TRBV3-1/TRBV3-2	TRBJ1-6	CASSHHRAENSPLHF
TRBV4-1	TRBJ2-7	CASSQEERHRAKTYEQYF
TRBV7-8	TRBJ2-2	CASRRDRGPTGELFF